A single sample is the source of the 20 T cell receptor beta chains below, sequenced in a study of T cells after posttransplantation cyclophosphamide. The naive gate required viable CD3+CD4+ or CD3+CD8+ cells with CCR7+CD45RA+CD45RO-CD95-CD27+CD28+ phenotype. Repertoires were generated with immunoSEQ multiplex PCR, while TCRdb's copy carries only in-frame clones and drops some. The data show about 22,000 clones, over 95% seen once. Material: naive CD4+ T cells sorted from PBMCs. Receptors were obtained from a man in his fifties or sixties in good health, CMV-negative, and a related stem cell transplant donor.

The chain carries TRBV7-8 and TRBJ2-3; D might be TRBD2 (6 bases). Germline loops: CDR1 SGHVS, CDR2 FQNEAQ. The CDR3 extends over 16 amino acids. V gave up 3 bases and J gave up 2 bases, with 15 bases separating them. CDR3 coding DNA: TGTGCCAGCAGCTTCTCCGGGAGTAGGGTCACAGATACGCAGTATTTT. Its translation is CASSFSGSRVTDTQYF.

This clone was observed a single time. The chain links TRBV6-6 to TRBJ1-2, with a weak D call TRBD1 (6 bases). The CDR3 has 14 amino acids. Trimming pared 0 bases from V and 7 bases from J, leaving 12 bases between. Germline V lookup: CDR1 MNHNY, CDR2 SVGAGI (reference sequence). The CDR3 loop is CASSYSAGASGYTF. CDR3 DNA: TGTGCCAGCAGTTACTCAGCAGGGGCAAGTGGCTACACCTTC.

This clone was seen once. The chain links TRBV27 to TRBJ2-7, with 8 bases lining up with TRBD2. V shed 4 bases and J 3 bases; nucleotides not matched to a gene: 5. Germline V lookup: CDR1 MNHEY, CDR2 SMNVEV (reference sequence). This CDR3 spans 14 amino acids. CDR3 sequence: CASSSLAESYEQYF. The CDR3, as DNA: TGTGCCAGCAGTTCACTAGCGGAGAGCTACGAGCAGTACTTC.

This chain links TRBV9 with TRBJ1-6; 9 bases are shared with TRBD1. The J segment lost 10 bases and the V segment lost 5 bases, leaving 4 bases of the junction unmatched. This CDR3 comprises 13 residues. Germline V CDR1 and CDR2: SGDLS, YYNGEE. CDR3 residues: CASRGQGGSPLHF. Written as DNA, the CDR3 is TGTGCCAGCAGGGGACAGGGAGGGTCACCCCTCCACTTT. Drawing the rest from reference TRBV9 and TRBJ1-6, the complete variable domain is DSGVTQTPKHLITATGQRVTLRCSPRSGDLSVYWYQQSLDQGLQFLIQYYNGEERAKGNILERFSAQQFPDLHSELNLSSLELGDSALYFCASRGQGGSPLHFGNGTRLTVT.

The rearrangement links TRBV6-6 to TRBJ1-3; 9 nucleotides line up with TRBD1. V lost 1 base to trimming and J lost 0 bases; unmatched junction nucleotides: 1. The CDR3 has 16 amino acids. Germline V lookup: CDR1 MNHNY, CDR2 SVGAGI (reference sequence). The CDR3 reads CASSYLGQGSGNTIYF. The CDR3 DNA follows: TGTGCCAGCAGTTACTTGGGACAGGGCTCTGGAAACACCATATATTTT.

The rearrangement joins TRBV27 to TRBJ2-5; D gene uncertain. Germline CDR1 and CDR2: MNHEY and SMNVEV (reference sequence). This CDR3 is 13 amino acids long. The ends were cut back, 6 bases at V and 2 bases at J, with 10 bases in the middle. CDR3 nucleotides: TGTGCCAGCAGACGCGGCCTACAAGAGACCCAGTACTTC. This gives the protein CASRRGLQETQYF.

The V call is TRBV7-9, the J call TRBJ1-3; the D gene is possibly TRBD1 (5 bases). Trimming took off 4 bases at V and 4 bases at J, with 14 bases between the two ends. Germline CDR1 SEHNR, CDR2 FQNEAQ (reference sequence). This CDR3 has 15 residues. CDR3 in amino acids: CASSSKGTYGNTIYF. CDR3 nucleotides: TGTGCCAGCAGCTCAAAAGGGACTTACGGAAACACCATATATTTT.

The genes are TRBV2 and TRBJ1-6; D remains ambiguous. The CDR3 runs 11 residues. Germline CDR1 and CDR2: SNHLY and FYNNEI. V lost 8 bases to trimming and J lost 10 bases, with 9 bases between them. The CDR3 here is CASDEGSPLHF. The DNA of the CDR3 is TGTGCCAGCGATGAGGGATCACCCCTCCACTTT. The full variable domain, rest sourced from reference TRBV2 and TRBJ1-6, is EPEVTQTPSHQVTQMGQEVILRCVPISNHLYFYWYRQILGQKVEFLVSFYNNEISEKSEIFDDQFSVERPDGSNFTLKIRSTKLEDSAMYFCASDEGSPLHFGNGTRLTVT.

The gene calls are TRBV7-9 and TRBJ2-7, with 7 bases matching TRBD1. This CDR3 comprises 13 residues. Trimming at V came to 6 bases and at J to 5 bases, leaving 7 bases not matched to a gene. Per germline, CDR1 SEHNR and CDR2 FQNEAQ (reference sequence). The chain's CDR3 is CASRDRLTDEQYF. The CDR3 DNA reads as TGTGCCAGCAGGGACAGGCTCACGGACGAGCAGTACTTC.

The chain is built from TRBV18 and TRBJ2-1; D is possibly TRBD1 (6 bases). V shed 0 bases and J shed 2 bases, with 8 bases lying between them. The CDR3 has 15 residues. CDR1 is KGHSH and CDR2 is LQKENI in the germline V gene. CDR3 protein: CASSPPGTPYNEQFF. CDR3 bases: TGTGCCAGCTCACCACCGGGGACACCCTACAATGAGCAGTTCTTC.

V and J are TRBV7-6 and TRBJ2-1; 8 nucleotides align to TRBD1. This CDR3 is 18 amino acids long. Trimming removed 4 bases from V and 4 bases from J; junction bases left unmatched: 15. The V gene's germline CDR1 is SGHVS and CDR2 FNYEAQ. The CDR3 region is CASSSRQGSTLLYNEQFF. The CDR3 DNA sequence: TGTGCCAGCAGCTCCCGACAGGGGTCCACGTTATTATACAATGAGCAGTTCTTC.

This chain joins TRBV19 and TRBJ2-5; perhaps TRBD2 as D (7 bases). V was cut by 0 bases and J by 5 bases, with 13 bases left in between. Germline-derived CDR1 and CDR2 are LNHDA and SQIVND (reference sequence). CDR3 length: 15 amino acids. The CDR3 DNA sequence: TGTGCCAGTAGTATAGAAGGGGGGGGTATGGAGACCCAGTACTTC. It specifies CASSIEGGGMETQYF.

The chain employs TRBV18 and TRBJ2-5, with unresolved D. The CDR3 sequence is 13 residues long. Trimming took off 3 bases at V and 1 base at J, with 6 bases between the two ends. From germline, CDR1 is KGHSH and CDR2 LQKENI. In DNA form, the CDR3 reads TGTGCCAGCTCACCCGGCGGCCAAGAGACCCAGTACTTC. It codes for CASSPGGQETQYF.

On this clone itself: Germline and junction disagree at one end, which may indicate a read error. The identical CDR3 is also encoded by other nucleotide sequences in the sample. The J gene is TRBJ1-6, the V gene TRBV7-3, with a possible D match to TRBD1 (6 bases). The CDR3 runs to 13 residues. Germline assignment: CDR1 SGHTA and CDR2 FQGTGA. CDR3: CASGQGSNSPLHF. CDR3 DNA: TGTGCCAGCGGTCAGGGGAGTAATTCCCCCCTCCACTTT.

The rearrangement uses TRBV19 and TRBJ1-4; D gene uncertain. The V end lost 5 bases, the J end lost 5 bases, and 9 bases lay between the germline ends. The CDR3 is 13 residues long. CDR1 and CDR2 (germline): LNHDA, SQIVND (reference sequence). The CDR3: CASSPLINEKLFF. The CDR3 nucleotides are TGTGCCAGTAGTCCTCTTATAAATGAAAAACTGTTTTTT.

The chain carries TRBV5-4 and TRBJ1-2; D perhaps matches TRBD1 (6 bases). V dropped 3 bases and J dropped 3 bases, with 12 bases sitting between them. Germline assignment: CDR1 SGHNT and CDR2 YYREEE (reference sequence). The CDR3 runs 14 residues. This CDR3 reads CASSWEGGDYGYTF. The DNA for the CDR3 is TGTGCCAGCAGCTGGGAGGGGGGGGACTATGGCTACACCTTC.

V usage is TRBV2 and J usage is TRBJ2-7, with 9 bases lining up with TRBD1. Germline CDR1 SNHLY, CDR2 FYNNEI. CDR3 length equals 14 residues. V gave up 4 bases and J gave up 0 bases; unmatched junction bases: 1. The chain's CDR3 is CASSGDRDSYEQYF. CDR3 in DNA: TGTGCCAGCAGTGGGGACAGGGACTCCTACGAGCAGTACTTC. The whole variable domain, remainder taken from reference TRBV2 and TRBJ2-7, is EPEVTQTPSHQVTQMGQEVILRCVPISNHLYFYWYRQILGQKVEFLVSFYNNEISEKSEIFDDQFSVERPDGSNFTLKIRSTKLEDSAMYFCASSGDRDSYEQYFGPGTRLTVT.

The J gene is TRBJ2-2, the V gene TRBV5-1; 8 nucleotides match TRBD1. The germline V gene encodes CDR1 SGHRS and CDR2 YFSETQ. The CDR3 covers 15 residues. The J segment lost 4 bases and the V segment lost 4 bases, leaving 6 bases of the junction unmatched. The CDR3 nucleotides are TGCGCCAGCAGCAAGGACAGGGTGGGCACCGGGGAGCTGTTTTTT. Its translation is CASSKDRVGTGELFF.

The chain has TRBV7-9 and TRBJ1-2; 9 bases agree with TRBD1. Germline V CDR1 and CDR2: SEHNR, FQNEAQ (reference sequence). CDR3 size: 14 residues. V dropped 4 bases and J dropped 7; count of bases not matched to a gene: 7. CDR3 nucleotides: TGTGCCAGCAGCTCCTCGGGACAGGGTAGTGGCTACACCTTC. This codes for CASSSSGQGSGYTF.

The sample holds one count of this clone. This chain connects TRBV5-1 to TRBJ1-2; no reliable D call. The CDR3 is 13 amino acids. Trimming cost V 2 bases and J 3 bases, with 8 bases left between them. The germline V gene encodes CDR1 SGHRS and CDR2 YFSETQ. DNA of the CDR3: TGCGCCAGCAGCTTCTCCCAGGACTATGGCTACACCTTC. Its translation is CASSFSQDYGYTF.